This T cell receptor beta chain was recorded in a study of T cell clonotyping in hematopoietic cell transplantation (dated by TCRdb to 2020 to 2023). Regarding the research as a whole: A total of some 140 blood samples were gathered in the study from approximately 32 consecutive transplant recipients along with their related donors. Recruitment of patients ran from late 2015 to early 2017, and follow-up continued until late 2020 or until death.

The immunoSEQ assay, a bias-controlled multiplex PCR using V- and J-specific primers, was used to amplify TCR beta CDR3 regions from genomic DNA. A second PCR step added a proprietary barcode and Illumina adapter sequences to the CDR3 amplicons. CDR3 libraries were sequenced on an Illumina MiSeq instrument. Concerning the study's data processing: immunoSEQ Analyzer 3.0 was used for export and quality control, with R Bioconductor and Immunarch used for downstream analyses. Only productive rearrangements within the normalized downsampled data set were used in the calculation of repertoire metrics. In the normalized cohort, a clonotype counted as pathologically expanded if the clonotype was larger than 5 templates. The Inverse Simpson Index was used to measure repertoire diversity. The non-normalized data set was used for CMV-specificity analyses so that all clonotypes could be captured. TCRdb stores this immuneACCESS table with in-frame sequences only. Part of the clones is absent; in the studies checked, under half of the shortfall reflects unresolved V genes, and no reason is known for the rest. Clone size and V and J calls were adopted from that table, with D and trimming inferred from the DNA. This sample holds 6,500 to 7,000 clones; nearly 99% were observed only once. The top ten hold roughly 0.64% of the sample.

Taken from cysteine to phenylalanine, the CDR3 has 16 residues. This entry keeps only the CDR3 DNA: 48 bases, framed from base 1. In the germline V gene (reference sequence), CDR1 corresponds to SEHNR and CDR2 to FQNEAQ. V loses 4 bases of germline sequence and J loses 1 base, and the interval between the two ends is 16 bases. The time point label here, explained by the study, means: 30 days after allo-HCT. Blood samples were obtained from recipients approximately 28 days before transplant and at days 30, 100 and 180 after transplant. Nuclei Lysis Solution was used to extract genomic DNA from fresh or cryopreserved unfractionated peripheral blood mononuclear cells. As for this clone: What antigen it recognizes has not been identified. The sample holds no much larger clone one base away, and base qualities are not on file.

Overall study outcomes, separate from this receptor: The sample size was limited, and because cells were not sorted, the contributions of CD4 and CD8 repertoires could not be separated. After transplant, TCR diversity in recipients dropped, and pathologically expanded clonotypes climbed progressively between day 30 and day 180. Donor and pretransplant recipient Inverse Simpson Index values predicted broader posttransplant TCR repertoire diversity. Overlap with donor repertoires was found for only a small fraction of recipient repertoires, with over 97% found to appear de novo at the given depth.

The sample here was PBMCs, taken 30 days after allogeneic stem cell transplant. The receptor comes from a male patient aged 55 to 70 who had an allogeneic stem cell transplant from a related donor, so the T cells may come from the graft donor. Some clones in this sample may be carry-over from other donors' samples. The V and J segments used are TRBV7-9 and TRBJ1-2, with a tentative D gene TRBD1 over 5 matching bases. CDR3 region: CASSSTLTEFNYGYTF. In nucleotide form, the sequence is TGTGCCAGCAGCTCCACGTTGACAGAATTTAACTATGGCTACACCTTC.